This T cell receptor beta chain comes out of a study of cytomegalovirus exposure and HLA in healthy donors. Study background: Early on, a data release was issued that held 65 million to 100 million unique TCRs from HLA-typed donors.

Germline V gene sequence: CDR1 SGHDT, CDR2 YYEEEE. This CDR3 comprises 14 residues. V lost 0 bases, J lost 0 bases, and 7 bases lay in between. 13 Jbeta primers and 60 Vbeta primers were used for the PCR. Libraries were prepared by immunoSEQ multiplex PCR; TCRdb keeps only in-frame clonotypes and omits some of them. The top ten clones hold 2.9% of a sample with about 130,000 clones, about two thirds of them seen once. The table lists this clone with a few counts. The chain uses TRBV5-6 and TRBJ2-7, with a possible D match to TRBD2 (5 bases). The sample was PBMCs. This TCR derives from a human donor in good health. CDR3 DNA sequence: TGTGCCAGCAGCTTGGTCCGGGGCTCCTACGAGCAGTACTTC. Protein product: CASSLVRGSYEQYF.